The 13 T cell receptor beta chains presented below share a single source sample, sequenced in a study of cytomegalovirus exposure and HLA in healthy donors. The PCR made use of 60 Vbeta and 13 Jbeta primers. Produced via immunoSEQ multiplex PCR; TCRdb's table is partial and in-frame only. The table records about 96,000 clones, around 74% of them present only once. Specimen: PBMCs. The source of these receptors is a woman between 70 and 85 years old in good health and CMV-seropositive.

V usage is TRBV19 and J usage is TRBJ2-6; 13 positions match TRBD2. The V segment lost 4 bases and the J segment 4 bases; nucleotides outside the gene matches: 10. The CDR3 is 19 amino acids. Germline V gene sequence: CDR1 LNHDA, CDR2 SQIVND (reference sequence). CDR3 bases: TGTGCCAGTAGTAGGGGAGGACTAGCGGGAGTGGTAGGGGCCAACGTCCTGACTTTC. It specifies CASSRGGLAGVVGANVLTF.

This clone has more than one count but fewer than ten. J is TRBJ2-5 and V is TRBV27; TRBD2 matches at 13 bases. The J call could be wrong; TRBJ2-7 is a better fit for the DNA end. The germline V gene encodes CDR1 MNHEY and CDR2 SMNVEV (reference sequence). The CDR3 is made up of 16 amino acids. The CDR3 DNA is TGTGCCAGCAGTTTTTGGAGGGGACTAGCGGGAAACGAGCAGTACTTC. This translates into CASSFWRGLAGNEQYF.

The genes are TRBV9 and TRBJ1-2; TRBD1 aligns across 9 bases. V lost 3 bases and J lost 7; bases outside the gene matches: 10. The V gene's germline CDR1 is SGDLS and CDR2 YYNGEE. The CDR3 loop spans 15 amino acids. CDR3 sequence reads: CASSGTGGSVFGYTF. In nucleotides, the CDR3 is TGTGCCAGCAGCGGAACAGGGGGCAGTGTGTTTGGCTACACCTTC.

The gene calls are TRBV9 and TRBJ2-2, with a weak D call TRBD2 (6 bases). The CDR3 covers 15 residues. The germline V gene has CDR1 SGDLS and CDR2 YYNGEE. V lost 6 bases and J lost 5, with 17 bases in between. Here the CDR3 DNA reads TGTGCCAGCACGACTAGGGGCTACGGGACCGGGGAGCTGTTTTTT. Protein: CASTTRGYGTGELFF.

V is TRBV9 and J is TRBJ1-2; TRBD1 might be the D (5 bases). Germline V gene data show CDR1 as SGDLS and CDR2 as YYNGEE. The CDR3 consists of 12 residues. Trimming took 4 bases from V and 7 from J, leaving 11 bases between them. The CDR3 region has the DNA TGTGCCAGCAGCAAACAGGAGGGTGGCTACACCTTC. Translation: CASSKQEGGYTF.

This clone was detected only a few times. The rearrangement uses TRBV28 and TRBJ1-5; D gene ambiguous. V dropped 2 bases and J dropped 11 bases, with 13 bases sitting between them. The CDR3 has 13 amino acids. Germline CDR1 and CDR2: MDHEN and SYDVKM. The CDR3 protein is CASSLTALKAQHF. CDR3 nucleotide sequence: TGTGCCAGCAGTTTAACAGCCCTTAAGGCCCAGCATTTT.

V is TRBV6-5 and J is TRBJ2-7; D not resolved. The CDR3 is 15 residues long. The V end lost 0 bases, the J end lost 2 bases, and 11 bases lay between the germline ends. The germline CDR1 and CDR2 sequences are MNHEY and SVGAGI. As DNA, the CDR3 is TGTGCCAGCAGTTACTCGATTAACAGTGCCTACGAGCAGTACTTC. Its translation: CASSYSINSAYEQYF.

V gene TRBV29-1 combines with J gene TRBJ2-2, with 10 positions matching TRBD1. Germline-derived CDR1 and CDR2 are SQVTM and ANQGSEA. The ends lost 1 base at V and 7 bases at J; junction bases unmatched: 9. The CDR3 covers 16 residues. CDR3 region: CSVEGDGQGDLGELFF. CDR3 coding DNA: TGCAGCGTTGAAGGTGACGGACAGGGGGATCTCGGGGAGCTGTTTTTT.

This rearrangement joins TRBV7-3 to TRBJ2-5; D is unresolved. The germline gives CDR1 SGHTA, CDR2 FQGTGA. Trimming took 5 bases from V and 1 from J, leaving 8 bases between them. The CDR3 is 13 amino acids. CDR3 amino acids: CASSLVRQETQYF. The CDR3 nucleotides are TGTGCCAGCAGCCTTGTTCGCCAAGAGACCCAGTACTTC.

This clone was seen a few times. The V gene is TRBV6-5, the J gene TRBJ1-6; TRBD1 matches at 7 bases. There are 15 residues in the CDR3. V lost 0 bases and J lost 8; bases outside the gene matches: 4. CDR1 and CDR2 from the germline V gene are MNHEY and SVGAGI. CDR3 sequence (DNA): TGTGCCAGCAGTTACTCGAGACAGGGTGATTCACCCCTCCACTTT. It encodes CASSYSRQGDSPLHF.

The chain joins TRBV5-6 to TRBJ2-1; D is possibly TRBD2 (5 bases). Trimming cost V 4 bases and J 0 bases, with 11 bases left between them. There are 15 residues in the CDR3. Per germline, CDR1 SGHDT and CDR2 YYEEEE. In nucleotides, the CDR3 is TGTGCCAGCAGCCCAGGCGAGGGCTCCTACAATGAGCAGTTCTTC. It yields the protein CASSPGEGSYNEQFF.

This clone was seen only a few times. This chain links TRBV2 with TRBJ2-5; 8 bases map to TRBD2. The J call is doubtful: the DNA matches TRBJ2-7 better. The CDR3 length is 16 residues. Germline V gene sequence: CDR1 SNHLY, CDR2 FYNNEI. DNA of the CDR3: TGTGCCAGCAGTGATCGATGGGCGGGGGGAAACTACGAGCAGTACTTC. Its protein product is CASSDRWAGGNYEQYF.

The chain employs TRBV6-5 and TRBJ2-5; the D gene is possibly TRBD2 (7 bases). Per germline, CDR1 MNHEY and CDR2 SVGAGI. Trimming pared 2 bases from V and 6 bases from J, leaving 19 bases between. CDR3 length: 16 residues. CDR3 region: CASSYGSGTPGQTQYF. As DNA, the CDR3 is TGTGCCAGCAGTTACGGGAGCGGGACACCGGGTCAGACCCAGTACTTC.